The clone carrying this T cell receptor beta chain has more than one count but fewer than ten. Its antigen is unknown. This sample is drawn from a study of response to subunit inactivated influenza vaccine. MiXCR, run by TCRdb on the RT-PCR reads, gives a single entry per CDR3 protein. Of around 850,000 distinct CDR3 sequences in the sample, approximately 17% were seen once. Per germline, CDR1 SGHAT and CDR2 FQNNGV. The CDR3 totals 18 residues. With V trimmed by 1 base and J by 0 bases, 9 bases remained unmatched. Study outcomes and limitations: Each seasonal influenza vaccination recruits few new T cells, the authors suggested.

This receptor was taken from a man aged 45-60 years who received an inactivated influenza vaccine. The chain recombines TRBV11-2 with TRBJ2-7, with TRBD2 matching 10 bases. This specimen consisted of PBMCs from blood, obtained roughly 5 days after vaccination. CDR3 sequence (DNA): TGTGCCAGCAGCTTAGTCAGGGGACTAGCGTCAAGCTCCTACGAGCAGTACTTC. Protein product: CASSLVRGLASSSYEQYF.